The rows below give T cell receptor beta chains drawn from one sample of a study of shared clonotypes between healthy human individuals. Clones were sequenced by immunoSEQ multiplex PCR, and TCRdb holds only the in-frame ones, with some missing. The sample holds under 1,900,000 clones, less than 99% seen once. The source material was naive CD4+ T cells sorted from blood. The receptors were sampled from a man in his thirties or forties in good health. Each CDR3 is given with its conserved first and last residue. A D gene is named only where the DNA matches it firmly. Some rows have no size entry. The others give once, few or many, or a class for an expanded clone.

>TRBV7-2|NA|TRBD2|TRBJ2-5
CASSPRSSGIQETQYF
TGTGCCAGCAGCCCCCGGAGTAGCGGGATACAAGAGACCCAGTACTTC
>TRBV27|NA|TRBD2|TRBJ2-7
CASSLGGTYEQYF
TGTGCCAGCAGTTTGGGGGGGACCTACGAGCAGTACTTC
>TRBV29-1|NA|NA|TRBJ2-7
CSVVWDTSYEQYF
TGCAGCGTTGTCTGGGACACCTCCTACGAGCAGTACTTC
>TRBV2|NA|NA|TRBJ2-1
CASSGEGVGGEQFF
TGTGCCAGCAGTGGCGAGGGGGTGGGTGGTGAGCAGTTCTTC
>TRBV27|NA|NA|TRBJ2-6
CASSLVRISSGANVLTF
TGTGCCAGCAGTCTTGTCAGGATCAGCTCTGGGGCCAACGTCCTGACTTTC
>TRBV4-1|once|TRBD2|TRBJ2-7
CASSQEHSGRIYEQYF
TGCGCCAGCAGCCAAGAACATAGCGGGAGAATTTACGAGCAGTACTTC
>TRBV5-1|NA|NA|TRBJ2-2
CASQLGGGETGELFF
TGCGCCAGCCAGCTAGGGGGAGGCGAAACCGGGGAGCTGTTTTTT
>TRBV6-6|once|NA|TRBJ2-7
CASRSNDRSYEQYF
TGTGCCAGCAGGTCTAACGACAGGTCCTACGAGCAGTACTTC
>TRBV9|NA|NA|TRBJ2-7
CASSPTRTLYEQYF
TGTGCCAGCAGCCCGACAAGGACCCTCTACGAGCAGTACTTC
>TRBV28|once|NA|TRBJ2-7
CASTTGRTYEQYF
TGTGCCAGCACAACAGGGAGAACCTACGAGCAGTACTTC
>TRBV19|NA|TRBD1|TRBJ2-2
CASKGGRAGIAGELFF
TGTGCCAGTAAAGGGGGCCGGGCAGGGATCGCCGGGGAGCTGTTTTTT
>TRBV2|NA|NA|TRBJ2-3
CASSDGLWRDDTQYF
TGTGCCAGCAGTGATGGTCTGTGGAGGGACGATACGCAGTATTTT
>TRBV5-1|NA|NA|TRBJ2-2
CASRGGANTGELFF
TGCGCCAGCAGGGGCGGAGCGAACACCGGGGAGCTGTTTTTT
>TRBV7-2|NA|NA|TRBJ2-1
CASSLQIKSTNEQFF
TGTGCCAGCAGCTTACAAATCAAAAGTACCAATGAGCAGTTCTTC
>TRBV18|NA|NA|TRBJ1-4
CASSPMTPAGSNEKLFF
TGTGCCAGCTCACCGATGACTCCGGCGGGATCTAATGAAAAACTGTTTTTT
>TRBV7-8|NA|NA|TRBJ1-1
CASSLIARRMNTEAFF
TGTGCCAGCAGCTTGATCGCCCGGCGGATGAACACTGAAGCTTTCTTT
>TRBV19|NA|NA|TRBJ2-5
CASSVGQIGETQYF
TGTGCCAGTAGTGTTGGTCAGATCGGGGAGACCCAGTACTTC
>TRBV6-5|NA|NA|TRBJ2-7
CASSYSAGATYEQYF
TGTGCCAGCAGTTACTCCGCAGGGGCGACCTACGAGCAGTACTTC